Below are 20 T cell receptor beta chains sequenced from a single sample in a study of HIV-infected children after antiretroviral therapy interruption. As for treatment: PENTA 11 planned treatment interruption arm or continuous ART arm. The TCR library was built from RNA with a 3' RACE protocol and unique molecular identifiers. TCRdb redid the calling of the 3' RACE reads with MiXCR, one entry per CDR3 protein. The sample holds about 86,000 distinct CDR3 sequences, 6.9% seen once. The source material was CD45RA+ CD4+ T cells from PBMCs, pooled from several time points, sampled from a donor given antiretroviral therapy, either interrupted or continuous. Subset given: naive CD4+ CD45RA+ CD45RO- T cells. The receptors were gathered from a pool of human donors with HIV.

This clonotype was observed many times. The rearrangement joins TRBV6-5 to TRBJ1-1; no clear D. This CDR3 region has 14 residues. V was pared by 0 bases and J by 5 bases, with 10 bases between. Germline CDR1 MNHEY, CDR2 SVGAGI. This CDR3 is CASSYSVSSTEAFF. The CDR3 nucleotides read TGTGCCAGCAGTTACTCGGTATCGTCAACTGAAGCTTTCTTT.

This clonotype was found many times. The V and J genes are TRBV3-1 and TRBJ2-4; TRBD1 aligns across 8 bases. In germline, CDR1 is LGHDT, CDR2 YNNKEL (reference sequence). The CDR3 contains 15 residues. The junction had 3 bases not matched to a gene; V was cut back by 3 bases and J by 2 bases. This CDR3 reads CASSHYRGTKNIQYF. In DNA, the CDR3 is TGTGCCAGCAGCCATTACAGGGGGACCAAAAACATTCAGTACTTC.

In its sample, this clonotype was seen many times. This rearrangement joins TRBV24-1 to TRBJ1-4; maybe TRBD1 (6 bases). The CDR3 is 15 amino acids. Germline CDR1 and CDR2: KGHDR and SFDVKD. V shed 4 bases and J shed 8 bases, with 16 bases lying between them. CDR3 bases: TGTGCCACCAGTGACCCAAGCAGGGGATCGGAAAAACTGTTTTTT. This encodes CATSDPSRGSEKLFF.

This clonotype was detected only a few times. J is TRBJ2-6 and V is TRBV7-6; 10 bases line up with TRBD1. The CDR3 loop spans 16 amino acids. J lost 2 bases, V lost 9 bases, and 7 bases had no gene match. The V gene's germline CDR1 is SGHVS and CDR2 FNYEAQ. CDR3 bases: TGTGCCAGTAGCCCCGGACAGGGGGCTGGGGCCAACGTCCTGACTTTC. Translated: CASSPGQGAGANVLTF.

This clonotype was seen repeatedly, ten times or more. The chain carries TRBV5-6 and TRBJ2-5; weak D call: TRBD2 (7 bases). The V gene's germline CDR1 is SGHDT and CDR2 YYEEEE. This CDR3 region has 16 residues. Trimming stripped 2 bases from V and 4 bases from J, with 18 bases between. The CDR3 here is CASSFDRGALRETQYF. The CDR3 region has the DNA TGTGCCAGCAGCTTCGATCGGGGGGCGCTTCGAGAGACCCAGTACTTC. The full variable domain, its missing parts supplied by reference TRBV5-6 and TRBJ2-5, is DAGVTQSPTHLIKTRGQQVTLRCSPKSGHDTVSWYQQALGQGPQFIFQYYEEEERQRGNFPDRFSGHQFPNYSSELNVNALLLGDSALYLCASSFDRGALRETQYFGPGTRLLVL.

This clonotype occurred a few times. Written as DNA, the CDR3 is TGCGCCAGCAGCTTGGGCGGGACACCATACAATGAGCAGTTCTTC. Protein product: CASSLGGTPYNEQFF. V gene TRBV5-1 combines with J gene TRBJ2-1; possibly TRBD1 or TRBD2 for D (6 bases each). CDR3 length: 15 amino acids. Per germline, CDR1 SGHRS and CDR2 YFSETQ. Trimming took off 0 bases at V and 4 bases at J, with 11 bases between the two ends.

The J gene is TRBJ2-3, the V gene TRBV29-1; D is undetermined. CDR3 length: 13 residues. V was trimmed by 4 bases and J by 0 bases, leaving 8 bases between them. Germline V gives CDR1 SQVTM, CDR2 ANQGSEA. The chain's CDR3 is CSVVNPSTDTQYF. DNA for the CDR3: TGCAGCGTTGTGAACCCTAGCACAGATACGCAGTATTTT.

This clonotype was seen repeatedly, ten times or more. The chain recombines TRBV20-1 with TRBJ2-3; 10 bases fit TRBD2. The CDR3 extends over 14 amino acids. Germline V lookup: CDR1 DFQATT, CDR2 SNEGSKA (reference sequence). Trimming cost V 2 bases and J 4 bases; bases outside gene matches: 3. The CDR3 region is CSARKGTSADTQYF. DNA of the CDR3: TGCAGTGCTAGAAAGGGGACTAGCGCAGATACGCAGTATTTT.

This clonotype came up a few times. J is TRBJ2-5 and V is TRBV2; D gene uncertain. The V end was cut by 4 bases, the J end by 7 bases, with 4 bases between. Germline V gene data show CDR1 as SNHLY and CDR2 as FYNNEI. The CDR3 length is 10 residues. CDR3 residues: CASSVGTQYF. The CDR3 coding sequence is TGTGCCAGCAGTGTGGGGACCCAGTACTTC.

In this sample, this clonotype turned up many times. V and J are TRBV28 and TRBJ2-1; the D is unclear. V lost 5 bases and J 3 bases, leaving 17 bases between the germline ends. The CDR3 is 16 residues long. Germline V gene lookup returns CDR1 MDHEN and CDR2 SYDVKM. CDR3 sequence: CASSATALVNYNEQFF. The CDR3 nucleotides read TGTGCCAGCAGTGCGACGGCCCTTGTAAACTACAATGAGCAGTTCTTC.

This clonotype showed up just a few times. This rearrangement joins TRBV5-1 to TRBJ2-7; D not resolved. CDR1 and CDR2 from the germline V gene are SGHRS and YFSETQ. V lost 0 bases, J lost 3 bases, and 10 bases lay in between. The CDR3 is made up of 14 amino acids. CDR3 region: CASSLEIRSYEQYF. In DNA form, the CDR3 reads TGCGCCAGCAGCTTGGAGATTCGGAGCTACGAGCAGTACTTC.

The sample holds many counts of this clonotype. In DNA, the CDR3 is TGTGCCAGCAGCTTATTGCCGGGCTCCAACACCGGGGAGCTGTTTTTT. Translated, it gives CASSLLPGSNTGELFF. The J gene is TRBJ2-2, the V gene TRBV7-9; D not certain. Germline values: CDR1 SEHNR, CDR2 FQNEAQ (reference sequence). V was pared by 2 bases and J by 2 bases, with 12 bases between. The CDR3 length is 16 residues.

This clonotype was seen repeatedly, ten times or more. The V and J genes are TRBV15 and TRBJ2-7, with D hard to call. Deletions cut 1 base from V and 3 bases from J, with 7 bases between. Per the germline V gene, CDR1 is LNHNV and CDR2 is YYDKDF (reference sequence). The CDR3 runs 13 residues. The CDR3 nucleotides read TGTGCCACCAGCAGAGTGGGCAGCTACGAGCAGTACTTC. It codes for CATSRVGSYEQYF.

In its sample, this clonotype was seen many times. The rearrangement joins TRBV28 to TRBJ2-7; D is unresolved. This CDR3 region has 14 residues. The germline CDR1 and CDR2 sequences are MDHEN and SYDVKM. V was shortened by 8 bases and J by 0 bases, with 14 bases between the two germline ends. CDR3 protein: CASSSPWTSYEQYF. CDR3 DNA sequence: TGTGCCAGCTCTTCGCCGTGGACCTCCTACGAGCAGTACTTC.

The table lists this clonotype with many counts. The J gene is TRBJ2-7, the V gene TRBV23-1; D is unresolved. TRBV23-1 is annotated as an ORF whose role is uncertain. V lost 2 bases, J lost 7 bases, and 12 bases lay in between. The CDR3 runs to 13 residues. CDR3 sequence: CASSQQQVWEQYF. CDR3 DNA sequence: TGCGCCAGCAGTCAACAGCAGGTCTGGGAGCAGTACTTC.

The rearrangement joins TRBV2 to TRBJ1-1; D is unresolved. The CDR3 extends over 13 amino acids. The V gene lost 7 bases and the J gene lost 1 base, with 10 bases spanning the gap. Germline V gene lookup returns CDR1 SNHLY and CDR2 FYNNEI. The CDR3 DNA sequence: TGTGCCAGCAACCCTACAGAGAACACTGAAGCTTTCTTT. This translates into CASNPTENTEAFF.

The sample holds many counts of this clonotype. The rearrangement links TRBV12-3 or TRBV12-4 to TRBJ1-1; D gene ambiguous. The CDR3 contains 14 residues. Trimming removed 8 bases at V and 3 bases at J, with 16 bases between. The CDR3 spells CASSQRARDTEAFF. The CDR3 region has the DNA TGTGCCAGCTCTCAGAGGGCGAGAGACACTGAAGCTTTCTTT.

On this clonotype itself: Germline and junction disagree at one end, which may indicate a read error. The CDR3 DNA reads as TGTGTCAGCAGTCAGGGTGGTTACGAGCAGTACTTC. Amino acid sequence: CVSSQGGYEQYF. The chain links TRBV2 to TRBJ2-7, with D maybe TRBD1 (5 bases). There are 12 residues in the CDR3. In germline, CDR1 is SNHLY, CDR2 FYNNEI.

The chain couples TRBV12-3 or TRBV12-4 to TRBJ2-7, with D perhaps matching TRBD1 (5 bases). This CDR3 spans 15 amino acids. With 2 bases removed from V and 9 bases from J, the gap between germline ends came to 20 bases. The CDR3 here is CASSLWPPPPRGQYF. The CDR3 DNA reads TGTGCCAGCAGTTTATGGCCCCCGCCCCCAAGGGGGCAGTACTTC.

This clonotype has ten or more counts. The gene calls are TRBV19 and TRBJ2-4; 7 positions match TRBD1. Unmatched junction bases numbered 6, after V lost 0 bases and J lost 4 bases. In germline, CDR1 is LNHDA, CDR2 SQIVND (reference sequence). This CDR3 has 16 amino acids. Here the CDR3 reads CASSIDVAQGKNIQYF. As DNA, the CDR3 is TGTGCCAGTAGTATAGATGTAGCACAGGGGAAAAACATTCAGTACTTC.